The sample holds a few counts of the clone carrying this T cell receptor beta chain. V was cut by 0 bases and J by 8 bases, with 17 bases left in between. The CDR3 is made up of 15 amino acids. Germline values: CDR1 SGDLS, CDR2 YYNGEE. Authors' data handling: Reference gene primers were amplified, and this amplification served to estimate nucleated cell counts. Clones were sequenced by immunoSEQ multiplex PCR, and TCRdb holds only the in-frame ones, with some missing. V and J calls and clone size come straight from that table; D and trimming were deduced from the DNA. The table shows over 200,000 clones, with roughly 87% occurring only once. The data were obtained in a study of blood T cell repertoires in COVID-19. Study information: The United States, Italy and Spain provided the acute and convalescent COVID-19 samples. T cells, B-cell-depleted T cells, or PBMCs supplied cDNA or gDNA.

Sequenced material: peripheral blood. The chain combines TRBV9 with TRBJ1-1, with a tentative D call TRBD1 (5 bases). The TCR sequence derives from a woman aged 25 to 39 with acute or convalescent COVID-19. The CDR3: CASSVGVGAGIEAFF. The CDR3 coding sequence is TGTGCCAGCAGCGTAGGTGTTGGGGCGGGAATAGAAGCTTTCTTT.